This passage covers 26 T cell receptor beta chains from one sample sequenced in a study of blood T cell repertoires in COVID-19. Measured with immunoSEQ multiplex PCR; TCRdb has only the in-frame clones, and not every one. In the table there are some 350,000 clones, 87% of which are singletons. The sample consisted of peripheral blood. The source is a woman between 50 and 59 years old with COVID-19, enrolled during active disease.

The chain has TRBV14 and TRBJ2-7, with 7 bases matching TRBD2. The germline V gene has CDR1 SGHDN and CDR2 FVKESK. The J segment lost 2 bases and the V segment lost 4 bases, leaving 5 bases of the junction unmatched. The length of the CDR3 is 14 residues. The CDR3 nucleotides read TGTGCCAGCAGCCCCGGGACTAACGCCTACGAGCAGTACTTC. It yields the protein CASSPGTNAYEQYF.

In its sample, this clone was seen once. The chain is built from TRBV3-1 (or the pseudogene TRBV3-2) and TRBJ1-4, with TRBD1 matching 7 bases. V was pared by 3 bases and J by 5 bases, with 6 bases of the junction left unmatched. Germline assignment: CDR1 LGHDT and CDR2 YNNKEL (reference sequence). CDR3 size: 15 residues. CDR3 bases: TGTGCCAGCAGCCAGACGACAGGGTGGAATGAAAAACTGTTTTTT. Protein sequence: CASSQTTGWNEKLFF.

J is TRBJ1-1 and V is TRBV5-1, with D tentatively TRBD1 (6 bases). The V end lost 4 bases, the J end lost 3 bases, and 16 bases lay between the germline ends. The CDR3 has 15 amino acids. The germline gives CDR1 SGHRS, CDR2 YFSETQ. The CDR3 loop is CASSPRGRGDTEAFF. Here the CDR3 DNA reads TGCGCCAGCAGCCCGCGGGGGCGCGGGGACACTGAAGCTTTCTTT.

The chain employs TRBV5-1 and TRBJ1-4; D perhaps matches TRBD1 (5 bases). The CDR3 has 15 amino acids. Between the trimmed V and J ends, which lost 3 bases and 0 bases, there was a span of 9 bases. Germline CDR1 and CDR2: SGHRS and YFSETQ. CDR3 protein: CASSSRDPTNEKLFF. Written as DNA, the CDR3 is TGCGCCAGCAGCTCCAGGGATCCAACTAATGAAAAACTGTTTTTT. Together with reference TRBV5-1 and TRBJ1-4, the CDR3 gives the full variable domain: KAGVTQTPRYLIKTRGQQVTLSCSPISGHRSVSWYQQTPGQGLQFLFEYFSETQRNKGNFPGRFSGRQFSNSRSEMNVSTLELGDSALYLCASSSRDPTNEKLFFGSGTQLSVL.

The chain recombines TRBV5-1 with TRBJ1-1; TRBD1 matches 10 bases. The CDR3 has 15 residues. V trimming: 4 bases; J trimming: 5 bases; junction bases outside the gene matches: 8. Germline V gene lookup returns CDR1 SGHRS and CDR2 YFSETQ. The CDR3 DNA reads TGCGCCAGCAGCGTGACAGGGGGCGCGCAGACTGAAGCTTTCTTT. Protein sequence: CASSVTGGAQTEAFF.

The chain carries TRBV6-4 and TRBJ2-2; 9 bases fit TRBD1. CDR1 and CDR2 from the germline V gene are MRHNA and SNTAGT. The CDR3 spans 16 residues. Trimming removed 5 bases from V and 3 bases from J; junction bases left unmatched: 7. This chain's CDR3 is CASSTQGAWDTGELFF. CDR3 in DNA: TGTGCCAGCAGTACACAGGGGGCTTGGGACACCGGGGAGCTGTTTTTT.

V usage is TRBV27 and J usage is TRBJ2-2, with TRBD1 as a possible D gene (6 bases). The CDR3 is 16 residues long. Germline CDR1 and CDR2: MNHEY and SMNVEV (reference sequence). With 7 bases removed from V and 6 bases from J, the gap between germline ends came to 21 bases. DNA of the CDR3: TGTGCCAGCAAGGTAGAAGCCCTGACAGGTCCCGGGGAGCTGTTTTTT. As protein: CASKVEALTGPGELFF.

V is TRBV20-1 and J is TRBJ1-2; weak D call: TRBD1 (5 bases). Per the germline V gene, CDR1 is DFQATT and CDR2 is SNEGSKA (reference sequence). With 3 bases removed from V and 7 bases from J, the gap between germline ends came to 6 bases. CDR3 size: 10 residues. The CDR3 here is CSARGGGYTF. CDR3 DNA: TGCAGTGCTAGGGGGGGTGGCTACACCTTC.

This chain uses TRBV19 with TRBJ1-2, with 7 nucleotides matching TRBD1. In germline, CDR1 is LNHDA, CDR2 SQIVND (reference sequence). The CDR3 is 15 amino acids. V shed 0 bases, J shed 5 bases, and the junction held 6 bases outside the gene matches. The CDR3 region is CASSIDRTGGYGYTF. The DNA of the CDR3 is TGTGCCAGTAGTATAGATCGGACAGGAGGTTATGGCTACACCTTC.

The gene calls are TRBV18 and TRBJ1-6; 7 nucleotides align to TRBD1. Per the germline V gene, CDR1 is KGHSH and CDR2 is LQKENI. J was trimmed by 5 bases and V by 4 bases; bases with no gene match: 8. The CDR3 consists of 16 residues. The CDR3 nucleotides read TGTGCCAGCTCACTAAGGGGGGACAGCCATAATTCACCCCTCCACTTT. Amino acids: CASSLRGDSHNSPLHF.

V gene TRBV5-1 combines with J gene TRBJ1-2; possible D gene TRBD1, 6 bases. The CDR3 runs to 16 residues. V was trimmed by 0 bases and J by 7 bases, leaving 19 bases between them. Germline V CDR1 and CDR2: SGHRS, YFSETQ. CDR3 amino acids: CASSLEAGGQVSGYTF. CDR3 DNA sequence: TGCGCCAGCAGCTTGGAGGCCGGGGGGCAGGTCAGTGGCTACACCTTC. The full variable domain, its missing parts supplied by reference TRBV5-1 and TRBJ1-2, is KAGVTQTPRYLIKTRGQQVTLSCSPISGHRSVSWYQQTPGQGLQFLFEYFSETQRNKGNFPGRFSGRQFSNSRSEMNVSTLELGDSALYLCASSLEAGGQVSGYTFGSGTRLTVV.

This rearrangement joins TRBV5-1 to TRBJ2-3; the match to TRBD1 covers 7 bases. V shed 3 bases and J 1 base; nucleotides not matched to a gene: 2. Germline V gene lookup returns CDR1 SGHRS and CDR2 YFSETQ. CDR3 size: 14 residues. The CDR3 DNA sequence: TGCGCCAGCAGCTCCGGACAGGGCACAGATACGCAGTATTTT. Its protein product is CASSSGQGTDTQYF.

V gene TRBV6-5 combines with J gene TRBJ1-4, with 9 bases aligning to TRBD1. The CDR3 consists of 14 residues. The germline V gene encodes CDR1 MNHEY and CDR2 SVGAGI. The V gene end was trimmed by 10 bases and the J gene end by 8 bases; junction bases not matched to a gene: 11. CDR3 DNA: TGTGCCAACTCCGAAGGCACAGGGGGCGAAAAACTGTTTTTT. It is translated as CANSEGTGGEKLFF.

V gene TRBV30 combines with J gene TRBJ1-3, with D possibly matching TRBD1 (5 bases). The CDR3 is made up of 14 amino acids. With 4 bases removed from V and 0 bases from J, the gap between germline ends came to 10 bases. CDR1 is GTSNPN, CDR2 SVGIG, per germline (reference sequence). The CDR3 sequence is CAWKDNHSGNTIYF. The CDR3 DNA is TGTGCCTGGAAGGACAATCACTCTGGAAACACCATATATTTT. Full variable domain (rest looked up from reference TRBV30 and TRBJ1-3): SQTIHQWPATLVQPVGSPLSLECTVEGTSNPNLYWYRQAAGRGLQLLFYSVGIGQISSEVPQNLSASRPQDRQFILSSKKLLLSDSGFYLCAWKDNHSGNTIYFGEGSWLTVV.

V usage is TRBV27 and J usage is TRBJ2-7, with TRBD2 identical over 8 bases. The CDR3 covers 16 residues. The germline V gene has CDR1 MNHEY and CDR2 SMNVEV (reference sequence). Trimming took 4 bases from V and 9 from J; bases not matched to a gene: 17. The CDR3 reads CASSSMVGLGLFVQYF. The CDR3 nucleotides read TGTGCCAGCAGTTCTATGGTGGGACTAGGGCTCTTTGTGCAGTACTTC.

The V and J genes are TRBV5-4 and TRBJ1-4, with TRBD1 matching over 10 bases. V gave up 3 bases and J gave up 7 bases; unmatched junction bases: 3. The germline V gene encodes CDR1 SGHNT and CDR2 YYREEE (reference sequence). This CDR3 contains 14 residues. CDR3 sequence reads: CASSSTGGFEKLFF. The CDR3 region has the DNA TGTGCCAGCAGCTCGACAGGGGGCTTTGAAAAACTGTTTTTT.

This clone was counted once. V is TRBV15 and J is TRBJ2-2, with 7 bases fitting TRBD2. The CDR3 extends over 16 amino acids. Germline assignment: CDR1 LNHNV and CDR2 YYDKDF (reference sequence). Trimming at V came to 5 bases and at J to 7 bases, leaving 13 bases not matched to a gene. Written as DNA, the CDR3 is TGTGCCACCAGCGCGAGAAGCGGGGCTGGCGGCGGGGAGCTGTTTTTT. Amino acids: CATSARSGAGGGELFF.

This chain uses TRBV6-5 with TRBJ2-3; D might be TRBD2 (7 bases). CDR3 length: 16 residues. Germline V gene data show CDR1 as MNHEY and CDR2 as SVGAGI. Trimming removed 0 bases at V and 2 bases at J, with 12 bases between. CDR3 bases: TGTGCCAGCAGTTACTCGAGGGGGGGGTACACAGATACGCAGTATTTT. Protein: CASSYSRGGYTDTQYF.

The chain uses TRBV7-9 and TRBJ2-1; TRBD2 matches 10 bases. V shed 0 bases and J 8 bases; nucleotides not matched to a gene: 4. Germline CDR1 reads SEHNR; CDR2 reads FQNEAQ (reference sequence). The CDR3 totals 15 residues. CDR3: CASSLAGLASDEQFF. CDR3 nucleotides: TGTGCCAGCAGCTTAGCGGGACTAGCGTCCGATGAGCAGTTCTTC.

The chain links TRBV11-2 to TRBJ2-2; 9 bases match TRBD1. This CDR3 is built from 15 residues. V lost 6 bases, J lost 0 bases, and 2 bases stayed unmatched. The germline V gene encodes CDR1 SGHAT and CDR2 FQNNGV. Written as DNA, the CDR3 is TGTGCCAGCAGAAGGACAGGGGCGAACACCGGGGAGCTGTTTTTT. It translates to CASRRTGANTGELFF.

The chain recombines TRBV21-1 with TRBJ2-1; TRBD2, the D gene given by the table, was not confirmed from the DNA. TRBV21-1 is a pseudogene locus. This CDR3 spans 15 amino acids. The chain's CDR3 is CASSTGTSDANEQFF. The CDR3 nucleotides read TGTGCCAGCAGCACCGGGACTAGCGATGCCAATGAGCAGTTCTTC.

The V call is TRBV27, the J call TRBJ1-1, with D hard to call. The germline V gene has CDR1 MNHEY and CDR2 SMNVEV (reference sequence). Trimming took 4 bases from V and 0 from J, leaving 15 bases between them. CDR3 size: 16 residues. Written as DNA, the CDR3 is TGTGCCAGCAGTTATCGGCCTCACAGCTTGAACACTGAAGCTTTCTTT. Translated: CASSYRPHSLNTEAFF.

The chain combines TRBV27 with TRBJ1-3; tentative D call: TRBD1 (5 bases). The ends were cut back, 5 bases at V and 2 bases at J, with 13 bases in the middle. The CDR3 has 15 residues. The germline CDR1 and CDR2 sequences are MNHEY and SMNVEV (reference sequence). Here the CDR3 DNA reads TGTGCCAGCAGTCCCCGGGGGGTACCTGGAAACACCATATATTTT. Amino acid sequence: CASSPRGVPGNTIYF.

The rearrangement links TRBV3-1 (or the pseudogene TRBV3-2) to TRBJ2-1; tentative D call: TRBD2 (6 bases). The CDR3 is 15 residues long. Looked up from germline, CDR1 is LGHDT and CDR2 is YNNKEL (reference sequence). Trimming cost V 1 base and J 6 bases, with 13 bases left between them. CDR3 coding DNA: TGTGCCAGCAGCCAAGCACCGGGACTGGCCAATGAGCAGTTCTTC. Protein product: CASSQAPGLANEQFF.

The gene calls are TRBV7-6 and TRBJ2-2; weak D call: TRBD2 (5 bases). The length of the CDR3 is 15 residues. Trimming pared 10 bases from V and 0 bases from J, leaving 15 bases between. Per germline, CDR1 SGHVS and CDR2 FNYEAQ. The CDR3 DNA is TGTGCCACGAGCGGACCTTTTACGAACACCGGGGAGCTGTTTTTT. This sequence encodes CATSGPFTNTGELFF.

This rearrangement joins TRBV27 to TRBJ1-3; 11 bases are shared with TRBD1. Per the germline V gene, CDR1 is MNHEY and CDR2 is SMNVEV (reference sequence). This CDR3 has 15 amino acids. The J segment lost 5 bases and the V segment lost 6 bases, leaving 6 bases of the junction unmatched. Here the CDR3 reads CASRSGQGARNTIYF. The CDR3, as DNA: TGTGCCAGCAGATCCGGACAGGGGGCAAGAAACACCATATATTTT.